The present T cell receptor (beta chain) was sequenced within a study of CD8 T cells in ankylosing spondylitis. Study conclusions and caveats: One TCR beta motif, made up of several highly homologous variants, appeared characteristic of ankylosing spondylitis blood. Several of the motif variants were reported before in synovial fluid and blood from reactive arthritis.

This clonotype showed up many times. Antigen specificity is unknown. A quantitative 5'-RACE method, one with molecular barcodes, was used to make TCR beta libraries. Via MiXCR, TCRdb re-called the 5' RACE reads, giving one row per CDR3 protein. Found here are about 130,000 distinct CDR3 sequences, 7% to 8% of them singletons; the top ten hold around 11%. The germline CDR1 and CDR2 sequences are DFQATT and SNEGSKA (reference sequence). The length of the CDR3 is 15 residues. Trimming cost V 3 bases and J 6 bases, with 18 bases left between them. The chain uses TRBV20-1 and TRBJ1-5; D ambiguous. This clonotype was obtained from a female donor with ankylosing spondylitis or in good health (not recorded which). Specimen: blood, either unsorted or a sorted T cell fraction (not recorded which). The chain's CDR3 is CSASRNTALSQPQHF. As DNA, the CDR3 is TGCAGTGCTAGTCGCAATACGGCTTTGTCTCAGCCCCAGCATTTT.